A selection of T cell receptor beta chains follows, all from one sample in a study of T cells after somatic rescue of genetic block. Sequenced by immunoSEQ multiplex PCR; TCRdb stores in-frame clones only, minus some. The repertoire holds over 95,000 clones, about 89% seen once, with about 1.5% in the top ten. The sample comprised peripheral blood mononuclear cells (PBMCs). Receptors originate from a woman younger than 35. CDR3s include the opening cysteine and the closing phenylalanine or tryptophan. The D gene is left open where the match is weak. Not all rows give a size; the values are once, few, many and, for expanded clones, a class.

abundance	d_gene	v_gene	j_gene	CDR3nt	CDR3aa
.	.	TRBV7-9	TRBJ2-7	TGTGCCAGCAGCCCCGTTGGGGTGCCCTACGAGCAGTACTTC	CASSPVGVPYEQYF
.	TRBD2	TRBV4-2	TRBJ2-1	TGTGCCAGCAGCCAAGATGCTAGACTAGCGGGGGAGATTAGCTCCTACAATGAGCAGTTCTTC	CASSQDARLAGEISSYNEQFF
.	.	TRBV9	TRBJ2-5	TGTGCCAGCAGCGGATCCGGGATGGTTAAAGAGACCCAGTACTTC	CASSGSGMVKETQYF
.	TRBD1	TRBV11-2	TRBJ1-3	TGTGCCAGCAGCCGGGGACAGGGGGTCGGAAACACCATATATTTT	CASSRGQGVGNTIYF
once	.	TRBV15	TRBJ1-5	TGTGCCACCAGCAGAGATCAAGACAGGTTTAGCAATCAGCCCCAGCATTTT	CATSRDQDRFSNQPQHF
once	.	TRBV19	TRBJ2-1	TGTGCCACCAGTAGTCTGGCCTCCTACAATGAGCAGTTCTTC	CATSSLASYNEQFF
.	.	TRBV4-2	TRBJ2-5	TGTGCCAGCGCCCCGACAGGTCCTGGAGAGACCCAGTACTTC	CASAPTGPGETQYF
.	.	TRBV9	TRBJ2-7	TGTGCCAGCAGCGTAGGGCCGGTAGCTTCCTACGAGCAGTACTTC	CASSVGPVASYEQYF
.	.	TRBV7-9	TRBJ2-1	TGTGCCAGCAGCTTAGGGTCAGCAGGGGGGTACAATGAGCAGTTCTTC	CASSLGSAGGYNEQFF
.	TRBD1	TRBV13	TRBJ2-7	TGTGCCAGCAGCTCCGGGACAGGGCACGAGCAGTACTTC	CASSSGTGHEQYF
.	.	TRBV7-8	TRBJ1-1	TGTGCCAGCAGCTTAGCGTGGGACACTGAAGCTTTCTTT	CASSLAWDTEAFF
once	.	TRBV18	TRBJ2-7	TGTGCCAGCTCACCAGGCAGGGGAGACTACGAGCAGTACTTC	CASSPGRGDYEQYF
.	.	TRBV14	TRBJ2-1	TGTGCCAGCAGCCATCCAAGCAATGCGTTAACTTCTAACCTCCAATACAATGAGCAGTTCTTC	CASSHPSNALTSNLQYNEQFF
.	.	TRBV28	TRBJ1-5	TGTGCCAGCAGTTTGAGGGTGACCCACAATCAGCCCCAGCATTTT	CASSLRVTHNQPQHF
.	.	TRBV13	TRBJ1-1	TGTGCCAGCACCCCACGAGGCGGACACACTGAAGCTTTCTTT	CASTPRGGHTEAFF
.	.	TRBV6-5	TRBJ2-7	TGTGCCAGCAGTTATTACAGCGAGCAGTACTTC	CASSYYSEQYF
.	.	TRBV4-1	TRBJ1-2	TGCGCCAGCAGCCAAGATCTGGCGGATAACTATGGCTACACCTTC	CASSQDLADNYGYTF
once	.	TRBV28	TRBJ1-5	TGTGCCAGCAGCGACAGTAACAATCAGCCCCAGCATTTT	CASSDSNNQPQHF
.	.	TRBV30	TRBJ1-5	TGTGCCTGGGGGCTCCAGGGCGGCAATCAGCCCCAGCATTTT	CAWGLQGGNQPQHF
.	.	TRBV23-1	TRBJ2-2	TGCGCCAGCAGTCAATCGAAAGGCCATGAGCTGTTTTTT	CASSQSKGHELFF